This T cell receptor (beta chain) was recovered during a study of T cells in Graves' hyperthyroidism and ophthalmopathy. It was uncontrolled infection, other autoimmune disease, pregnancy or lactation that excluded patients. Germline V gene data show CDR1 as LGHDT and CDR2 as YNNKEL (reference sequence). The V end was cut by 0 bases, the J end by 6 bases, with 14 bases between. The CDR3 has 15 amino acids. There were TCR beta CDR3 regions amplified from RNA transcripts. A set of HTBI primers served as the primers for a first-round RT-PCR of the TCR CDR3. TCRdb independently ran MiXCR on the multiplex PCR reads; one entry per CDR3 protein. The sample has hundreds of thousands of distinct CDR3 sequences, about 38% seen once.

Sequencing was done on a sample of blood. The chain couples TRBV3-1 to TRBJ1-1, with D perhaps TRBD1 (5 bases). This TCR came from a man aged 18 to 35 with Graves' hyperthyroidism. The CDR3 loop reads CASSQDSGGDAEAFF. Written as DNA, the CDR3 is TGTGCCAGCAGCCAAGATTCGGGAGGGGATGCTGAAGCTTTCTTT.